These T cell receptor beta chains were read from a single sample in a study of cytotoxic CD8 clonotypes in ibrutinib-treated CLL. Profiled with immunoSEQ multiplex PCR; TCRdb holds only in-frame clones, not every one. Of fewer than 50,000 clones in the sample, roughly 50% were seen once. The sequencing here drew on PBMCs, taken after 12 months of ibrutinib treatment. Source of these receptors: a human donor with chronic lymphocytic leukemia. Each CDR3 is given with its conserved first and last residue. Each record gives: D gene, V gene, J gene, clone size, CDR3 DNA, CDR3 protein. The D gene is left open where the match is weak. Clone size is given for some rows only: seen once, a few or many times, or a class if the clone is expanded.

>.|TRBV7-9|TRBJ2-2|.
TGTGCCAGCAGCTTAGTGAGCGCAGACACCGGGGAGCTGTTTTTT
CASSLVSADTGELFF
>.|TRBV5-4|TRBJ1-1|few
TGTGCCAGCAGCTTGGCCGAGGGGGGAGAGACTGAAGCTTTCTTT
CASSLAEGGETEAFF
>TRBD1|TRBV5-6|TRBJ1-2|.
TGTGCCAGCAGCACTCCGGGACAGGTCTATGGCTACACCTTC
CASSTPGQVYGYTF
>.|TRBV5-5|TRBJ2-1|.
TGTGCCAGCAGTACCCCGGGCACCCACAATGAGCAGTTCTTC
CASSTPGTHNEQFF
>TRBD1|TRBV28|TRBJ2-5|.
TGTGCCAGCAGCTCGCCGGGACAGGACACCCAAGAGACCCAGTACTTC
CASSSPGQDTQETQYF
>.|TRBV27|TRBJ1-1|few
TGTGCCAGCAGTTTAGCGGGGTTTACTGAAGCTTTCTTT
CASSLAGFTEAFF
>.|TRBV5-5|TRBJ1-2|few
TGTGCCAGCAGCTTGGGTACCGGGGTAGCTTATGGCTACACCTTC
CASSLGTGVAYGYTF
>TRBD2|TRBV30|TRBJ2-1|many
TGTGCCTGGAGTGTACTAGCGGGGGAGCAGTTCTTC
CAWSVLAGEQFF
>TRBD2|TRBV6-4|TRBJ2-1|.
TGTGCCAGCAGCACCGGCGGAGCGGGAGTTTCCTACAATGAGCAGTTCTTC
CASSTGGAGVSYNEQFF
>TRBD1|TRBV9|TRBJ2-1|.
TGTGCCAGCAGCCCCATGCAACAGGGGGGGCAGTTCTTC
CASSPMQQGGQFF
>.|TRBV5-1|TRBJ2-1|.
TGCGCCAGCCAGGGGACGGTGGCCTACAATGAGCAGTTCTTC
CASQGTVAYNEQFF
>.|TRBV15|TRBJ1-2|.
TGTGCCACCAGCAGAGATTTGAAAGGGGGGACTAACTATGGCTACACCTTC
CATSRDLKGGTNYGYTF
>.|TRBV2|TRBJ2-5|few
TGTGCCAGCAGGGTGGACCTGGGAGAGACCCAGTACTTC
CASRVDLGETQYF
>.|TRBV9|TRBJ2-7|.
TGTGCCAGCAGTGCCGGGCAGTACTTC
CASSAGQYF
>.|TRBV28|TRBJ1-3|few
TGTGCCAGCAGTTTAGCCCAAGGAGGAAACACCATATATTTT
CASSLAQGGNTIYF
>.|TRBV7-3|TRBJ2-6|few
TGTGCCAGCAGCTTGATTGGATCTGCCGGTGGGGCCAACGTCCTGACTTTC
CASSLIGSAGGANVLTF
>TRBD2|TRBV28|TRBJ2-7|few
TGTGCCAGCAGTCCACCCCTCTATGCGGGAGGGACCTACGAGCAGTACTTC
CASSPPLYAGGTYEQYF
>TRBD1|TRBV5-1|TRBJ2-7|.
TGCGCCACCTCCACAGGGGGTCGTACTTACGAGCAGTACTTC
CATSTGGRTYEQYF
>.|TRBV19|TRBJ1-1|.
TGTGCCAGTAGTAGGGACATAAACGGAGGAGCTTTCTTT
CASSRDINGGAFF
>.|TRBV19|TRBJ2-5|.
TGTGCCAGTAGTATGAGTAGGGGGTACCAAGAGACCCAGTACTTC
CASSMSRGYQETQYF
>.|TRBV27|TRBJ1-5|.
TGTGCCAGCAGTTTACAGGGCAATCAGCCCCAGCATTTT
CASSLQGNQPQHF
>.|TRBV27|TRBJ2-7|.
TGTGCCAGCAGTTTACGGGCGGCTTTTCCCTCCGAGCAGTACTTC
CASSLRAAFPSEQYF
>.|TRBV21-1|TRBJ2-6|.
TGTGCCAGCAGCTCGTCTGGAGCGGGACAGGGACTCTCTGGGGCCAACGTCCTGACTTTC
CASSSSGAGQGLSGANVLTF
>.|TRBV5-1|TRBJ2-7|few
TGCGCCAGCAGACGAATGGAGGGCTCCTACGAGCAGTACTTC
CASRRMEGSYEQYF
>TRBD1|TRBV29-1|TRBJ2-7|.
TGCAGCGTTGAAGGGGGACAGGGCGGCTACGAGCAGTACTTC
CSVEGGQGGYEQYF
>TRBD1|TRBV19|TRBJ1-1|once
TGTGCCAGTAGTAGTACAGGGGGCACTGAAGCTTTCTTT
CASSSTGGTEAFF
>.|TRBV5-4|TRBJ2-7|few
TGTGCCAGCAGCTTGTTTAAAGGGCAGGAGCAGTACTTC
CASSLFKGQEQYF
>.|TRBV19|TRBJ1-5|few
TGTGCCAGTAGTCCCGGGACACAAAATCAGCCCCAGCATTTT
CASSPGTQNQPQHF
>.|TRBV2|TRBJ1-4|.
TGTGCCAGCAGTGAAGCAGGTGGGCCCCGAGTTGAAAAACTGTTTTTT
CASSEAGGPRVEKLFF
>.|TRBV5-1|TRBJ2-3|.
TGCGCCAGCAGCTTGGACTTGAATACGCAGTATTTT
CASSLDLNTQYF
>.|TRBV7-9|TRBJ2-5|.
TGTGCCAGCAGCTTCATGGGAGGAGAGACCCAGTACTTC
CASSFMGGETQYF
>TRBD2|TRBV11-2|TRBJ2-2|.
TGTGCCAGCAGCTTAGTACTAGCGGGAGGCACCGGGGAGCTGTTTTTT
CASSLVLAGGTGELFF
>.|TRBV2|TRBJ2-5|.
TGTGCCAGCAGTGACGGGCTAGCGGAGACCCAGTACTTC
CASSDGLAETQYF
>TRBD2|TRBV4-1|TRBJ2-7|few
TGCGCCAGCAGCCTAGCGGGGGGCTACGAGCAGTACTTC
CASSLAGGYEQYF
>TRBD1|TRBV6-1|TRBJ2-2|.
TGTGCCAGCAGTCGGCAGGGGGCTGCCGGGGAGCTGTTTTTT
CASSRQGAAGELFF
>.|TRBV11-3|TRBJ2-7|.
TGTGCCAGCAGCTTAGATAGGGACTACGAGCAGTACTTC
CASSLDRDYEQYF
>TRBD1|TRBV5-6|TRBJ2-2|.
TGTGCCAGCAGCTCAACTTGGACAGGGGGAATAAGGGAGCTGTTTTTT
CASSSTWTGGIRELFF
>.|TRBV9|TRBJ1-6|.
TGTGCCAGCAGCGTAGGGACTTCCGGGGCTAATTCACCCCTCCACTTT
CASSVGTSGANSPLHF
>TRBD1|TRBV5-1|TRBJ1-5|few
TGCGCCAGCAGCTTGGACAGGGGTGATCAGCCCCAGCATTTT
CASSLDRGDQPQHF
>TRBD1|TRBV28|TRBJ1-2|.
TGTGCCAGCAGTGAGACAGGGGGTGGCTACACCTTC
CASSETGGGYTF
>TRBD2|TRBV5-5|TRBJ2-7|.
TGTGCCAGCAGCTCGGAACTAGCGGGAGCGTACGAGCAGTACTTC
CASSSELAGAYEQYF
>.|TRBV10-3|TRBJ2-7|.
TGTGCCATCTCCCTCGGGGGACGAGGGCTATACGAGCAGTACTTC
CAISLGGRGLYEQYF
>.|TRBV29-1|TRBJ2-7|few
TGCAGCGTTGAAGATGAGGCAGGGTCCTCCTACGAGCAGTACTTC
CSVEDEAGSSYEQYF
>TRBD1|TRBV28|TRBJ1-6|.
TGTGCCAGCAGTTTTGCCCGGACAGGGGGTTCACCCCTCCACTTT
CASSFARTGGSPLHF
>TRBD1|TRBV18|TRBJ2-7|few
TGTGCCAGCTTACCGGGACAGGGAACCTACGAGCAGTACTTC
CASLPGQGTYEQYF
>.|TRBV18|TRBJ1-5|.
TGTGCCAGCTCACCAAATCAGCCCGCTAATCAGCCCCAGCATTTT
CASSPNQPANQPQHF
>.|TRBV27|TRBJ1-1|many
TGTGCCAGCAGTGGCGGGCTTTCGAACACTGAAGCTTTCTTT
CASSGGLSNTEAFF
>.|TRBV28|TRBJ2-1|.
TGTGCCAGCAGTTTAGGGTGGAATGAGCAGTTCTTC
CASSLGWNEQFF
>.|TRBV7-9|TRBJ2-7|few
TGTGCCAGCAGCTCCGCCTACGAGCAGTACTTC
CASSSAYEQYF
>.|TRBV9|TRBJ1-1|.
TGTGCCAGCAGCGTTTATTCGAACACTGAAGCTTTCTTT
CASSVYSNTEAFF
>.|TRBV14|TRBJ1-2|.
TGTGCCAGCAGCCAAGAAGCACAGGGCTTAGGCTACACCTTC
CASSQEAQGLGYTF
>.|TRBV27|TRBJ2-1|many
TGTGCCAGCAGTTCCTTAGGGTGGAATGAGCAGTTCTTC
CASSSLGWNEQFF
>TRBD1|TRBV5-1|TRBJ1-2|.
TGCGCCAGCAGCATGGGACAGCCAGGCTATGGCTACACCTTC
CASSMGQPGYGYTF
>TRBD1|TRBV28|TRBJ1-1|.
TGTGCCAGCAGCTCCAGGGGGGCGGGAAAAGCTTTCTTT
CASSSRGAGKAFF
>.|TRBV7-2|TRBJ1-2|.
TGTGCCAGCTCCATAGGACTGAACTATGGCTACACCTTC
CASSIGLNYGYTF
>.|TRBV28|TRBJ1-2|.
TGTGCCAGCAGCATCCCACAGAACTATGGCTACACCTTC
CASSIPQNYGYTF
>.|TRBV5-1|TRBJ2-1|.
TGCGCCAGCAGCTCTGAGAGCTCCTACAATGAGCAGTTCTTC
CASSSESSYNEQFF
>.|TRBV2|TRBJ1-2|.
TGTGCCAGCAGTGAAGATGCCTCTGGCTATGGCTACACCTTC
CASSEDASGYGYTF